This T cell receptor (beta chain) was found in a study of graft-versus-host responses after intestinal transplantation. Study summary: Every transplant recipient was induced with anti-thymocyte globulin, then maintained on tacrolimus and steroids for two to three years.

This table comes from immunoSEQ multiplex PCR, and its TCRdb copy is limited to in-frame clones, with some not included. This table holds about 40,000 clones, over 90% found once. Trimming took 4 bases from V and 2 from J; bases not matched to a gene: 15. CDR3 length: 18 residues. The germline CDR1 and CDR2 sequences are SGHNT and YYREEE (reference sequence). Study-wide results and limits: GvH clones surfaced in recipient marrow, some emerging earlier in ileum or blood. Peak GvH clone levels in circulation were associated with early post-transplant HvG declines.

Points on this clone: Its antigen is undetermined.

The material was PBMCs, obtained around 730 days after intestinal transplantation. The chain uses TRBV5-4 and TRBJ2-7; TRBD2 matches 10 bases. The receptor was derived from a human patient who received an intestinal transplant, so some T cells may come from the graft donor. CDR3 amino acids: CASSQDPSGSASPYEQYF. The CDR3 DNA follows: TGTGCCAGCAGCCAAGATCCTAGCGGGAGCGCCTCCCCCTACGAGCAGTACTTC.